A single sample gave rise to the 26 T cell receptor beta chains below, sequenced in a study of cytomegalovirus exposure and HLA in healthy donors. The PCR had 60 Vbeta and 13 Jbeta primers. Sequencing used immunoSEQ multiplex PCR; TCRdb keeps in-frame clones, though not all of them. The sample lists 110,000 to 150,000 clones, roughly 86% occurring once. Input material: PBMCs. The receptors shown here come from a man younger than 35 in good health and CMV-seropositive.

The rearrangement uses TRBV28 and TRBJ2-7, with a tentative D call TRBD2 (6 bases). The V and J ends lost 3 bases and 7 bases respectively, with 19 bases between them. The germline CDR1 and CDR2 sequences are MDHEN and SYDVKM. The CDR3 is 15 residues long. The chain's CDR3 is CASSFVRAGGLEQYF. Here the CDR3 DNA reads TGTGCCAGCAGTTTTGTACGAGCGGGTGGCTTAGAGCAGTACTTC.

This chain uses TRBV9 with TRBJ2-1; 9 bases fit TRBD2. The germline CDR1 and CDR2 sequences are SGDLS and YYNGEE. The CDR3 consists of 14 residues. With V trimmed by 2 bases and J by 9 bases, 6 bases remained unmatched. The CDR3 here is CASSVTTSGAEQFF. The CDR3 nucleotides read TGTGCCAGCAGCGTCACGACTAGCGGAGCTGAGCAGTTCTTC.

In this sample, this clone turned up once. One junction end does not reproduce the germline sequence, and a read error may be involved. In nucleotides, the CDR3 is TGTGCCAGCCGTTTGGCATCTGGAAACACCATATATTTT. This translates into CASRLASGNTIYF. This chain uses TRBV27 with TRBJ1-3; no clear D gene. The CDR3 loop spans 13 amino acids. Germline CDR1 MNHEY, CDR2 SMNVEV (reference sequence).

This clone was seen once. The chain carries TRBV30 and TRBJ2-7; no definite D call. The CDR3 length is 15 residues. Trimming cost V 0 bases and J 1 base, with 13 bases left between them. Germline values: CDR1 GTSNPN, CDR2 SVGIG (reference sequence). The CDR3 sequence: CAWSVGWRPSYEQYF. CDR3 DNA: TGTGCCTGGAGTGTCGGTTGGCGGCCGTCCTACGAGCAGTACTTC.

This chain uses TRBV19 with TRBJ1-1; D gene unclear. V gave up 3 bases and J gave up 1 base, with 6 bases separating them. Germline-derived CDR1 and CDR2 are LNHDA and SQIVND (reference sequence). CDR3 length: 13 amino acids. CDR3 coding DNA: TGTGCCAGTAGTATGACGGGGAACACTGAAGCTTTCTTT. Translating gives CASSMTGNTEAFF.

The CDR3 DNA is TGTGCCAGCAGTCCAAACAGGATTAACTATGGCTACACCTTC. Its translation: CASSPNRINYGYTF. The chain recombines TRBV9 with TRBJ1-2; TRBD1 might be the D (5 bases). In germline, CDR1 is SGDLS, CDR2 YYNGEE. Trimming removed 5 bases from V and 1 base from J, with 12 bases in between. This CDR3 contains 14 residues.

The chain employs TRBV5-1 and TRBJ2-5, with 10 bases aligning to TRBD2. Germline V lookup: CDR1 SGHRS, CDR2 YFSETQ. V lost 0 bases, J lost 2 bases, and 4 bases stayed unmatched. The CDR3 spans 16 residues. CDR3 in amino acids: CASSLGVAGGQETQYF. The CDR3 nucleotides read TGCGCCAGCAGCTTGGGAGTAGCGGGAGGTCAAGAGACCCAGTACTTC.

V gene TRBV10-1 combines with J gene TRBJ2-1; D possibly corresponds to TRBD2 (6 bases). CDR1 is WNHNN and CDR2 is SYGVQD in the germline V gene (reference sequence). The CDR3 contains 16 residues. V gave up 0 bases and J gave up 8 bases, with 17 bases separating them. The CDR3 coding sequence is TGCGCCAGCAGTGAGTCACTAGCCCGGACGTTTGATGAGCAGTTCTTC. It codes for CASSESLARTFDEQFF.

The chain combines TRBV6-5 with TRBJ2-2; D is undetermined. This CDR3 is 16 amino acids long. V shed 0 bases and J shed 3 bases, with 11 bases lying between them. Germline CDR1 is MNHEY and CDR2 is SVGAGI. The CDR3 nucleotides read TGTGCCAGCAGTTACTCGCGGTCGTACCACACCGGGGAGCTGTTTTTT. This sequence encodes CASSYSRSYHTGELFF.

The V and J genes are TRBV25-1 and TRBJ2-5; 9 nucleotides align to TRBD1. The germline V gene encodes CDR1 MGHDK and CDR2 SYGVNS. Losses at the gene ends were 3 bases for V and 1 base for J; bases not matched to a gene: 6. This CDR3 is 16 amino acids long. CDR3 nucleotide sequence: TGTGCCAGCAGTGACCTGGACAGGGGCAGCCAAGAGACCCAGTACTTC. This sequence encodes CASSDLDRGSQETQYF.

This chain uses TRBV7-2 with TRBJ2-5, with 8 nucleotides matching TRBD2. The J call may be faulty, since TRBJ2-7 better matches the DNA end. Germline-derived CDR1 and CDR2 are SGHTA and FQGNSA. The CDR3 is 14 residues long. CDR3 sequence (DNA): TGTGCCAGCAGCCGCGGGGGGTTGACCTACGAGCAGTACTTC. Its protein is CASSRGGLTYEQYF.

This clone has only a few counts. The rearrangement joins TRBV2 to TRBJ2-7; possibly TRBD2 for D (6 bases). Trimming removed 0 bases at V and 6 bases at J, with 15 bases between. The CDR3 spans 15 residues. Looked up from germline, CDR1 is SNHLY and CDR2 is FYNNEI. In DNA form, the CDR3 reads TGTGCCAGCAGTGAAGCTAGGGGACTGGTATCCGAGCAGTACTTC. Translation gives CASSEARGLVSEQYF.

This clone was detected only a few times. This rearrangement joins TRBV27 to TRBJ2-7; D perhaps matches TRBD2 (6 bases). Germline CDR1 is MNHEY and CDR2 is SMNVEV (reference sequence). This CDR3 contains 14 residues. V lost 3 bases to trimming and J lost 0 bases, with 9 bases between them. This CDR3 is CASSFLASSYEQYF. The CDR3 region has the DNA TGTGCCAGCAGTTTTCTAGCGTCCTCCTACGAGCAGTACTTC.

The rearrangement joins TRBV6-5 to TRBJ1-1; tentatively, D is TRBD1 (5 bases). The V and J ends lost 0 bases and 5 bases respectively, with 13 bases between them. The CDR3 extends over 15 amino acids. The V gene's germline CDR1 is MNHEY and CDR2 SVGAGI. The CDR3 is CASSYSNRGGTEAFF. For the CDR3, the DNA is TGTGCCAGCAGTTACTCGAATAGGGGTGGTACTGAAGCTTTCTTT.

This chain uses TRBV28 with TRBJ2-7; tentative D call: TRBD2 (5 bases). The CDR3 is 13 residues long. Trimming left V 3 bases short and J 6 bases short, with 12 bases between. The V gene's germline CDR1 is MDHEN and CDR2 SYDVKM. The CDR3, as DNA: TGTGCCAGCAGTTTTCGGGATAGGTCCGAGCAGTACTTC. Amino acids: CASSFRDRSEQYF.

CDR3 loop: CASSFQSWGPISNYGYTF. The CDR3 bases are TGTGCCAGCAGCTTTCAGTCTTGGGGGCCCATATCTAACTATGGCTACACCTTC. V is TRBV7-9 and J is TRBJ1-2; TRBD1 might be the D (6 bases). Germline loops: CDR1 SEHNR, CDR2 FQNEAQ (reference sequence). The CDR3 sequence is 18 residues long. V was clipped by 3 bases and J by 0 bases, with 20 bases between them.

The chain's CDR3 is CASSFDRLPSYNEQFF. CDR3 nucleotide sequence: TGCGCCAGCAGCTTCGACAGGTTACCCTCCTACAATGAGCAGTTCTTC. V and J are TRBV5-1 and TRBJ2-1; TRBD1 might be the D (6 bases). V shed 2 bases and J shed 0 bases, with 12 bases lying between them. Germline loops: CDR1 SGHRS, CDR2 YFSETQ. This CDR3 spans 16 amino acids.

The rearrangement joins TRBV5-1 to TRBJ2-2; TRBD1 aligns across 10 bases. CDR1 and CDR2 from the germline V gene are SGHRS and YFSETQ. The CDR3 contains 17 residues. V shed 4 bases, J shed 5 bases, and the junction held 11 bases outside the gene matches. Written as DNA, the CDR3 is TGCGCCAGCAGCGAGCTACCGGGACAGGGGTTAACCGGGGAGCTGTTTTTT. This encodes CASSELPGQGLTGELFF.

This chain joins TRBV7-6 and TRBJ1-5, with D possibly TRBD1 on 5 matching bases. Deletions cut 5 bases from V and 6 bases from J, with 17 bases between. The CDR3 runs 15 residues. Germline V gene data show CDR1 as SGHVS and CDR2 as FNYEAQ. The chain's CDR3 is CASSPSPGESQPQHF. The DNA for the CDR3 is TGTGCCAGCAGCCCCTCCCCGGGGGAGAGTCAGCCCCAGCATTTT.

This clone occurred once. The chain employs TRBV6-1 and TRBJ1-4; D possibly corresponds to TRBD1 (5 bases). Trimming took off 3 bases at V and 5 bases at J, with 10 bases between the two ends. CDR3 length: 14 amino acids. The germline gives CDR1 MNHNS, CDR2 SASEGT. This chain's CDR3 is CASSEGRWNEKLFF. In DNA, the CDR3 is TGTGCCAGCAGTGAGGGGCGGTGGAATGAAAAACTGTTTTTT.

V is TRBV6-6 and J is TRBJ1-2; D call uncertain. Per germline, CDR1 MNHNY and CDR2 SVGAGI (reference sequence). V was shortened by 8 bases and J by 4 bases, with 20 bases between the two germline ends. The CDR3 has 15 amino acids. CDR3 bases: TGTGCCAGCGCCTATAAGAGGGCCAGCTTCTATGGCTACACCTTC. Amino acids: CASAYKRASFYGYTF.

This clone has more than one count but fewer than ten. V and J are TRBV10-1 and TRBJ2-5, with D possibly being TRBD2 (5 bases). CDR3 length: 13 residues. Between the trimmed V and J ends, which lost 2 bases and 3 bases, there was a span of 7 bases. Germline lookup yields CDR1 WNHNN and CDR2 SYGVQD (reference sequence). DNA for the CDR3: TGCGCCAGCAGTGAGGTGGGAGAAGAGACCCAGTACTTC. Translated, it gives CASSEVGEETQYF.

The chain has TRBV6-1 and TRBJ2-3; 10 nucleotides match TRBD2. Germline V gene sequence: CDR1 MNHNS, CDR2 SASEGT. The CDR3 covers 14 residues. After removal of 5 bases from V and 4 bases from J, the junction contained 3 bases not matched to a gene. CDR3 in amino acids: CASSTSGAADTQYF. The CDR3 nucleotides read TGTGCCAGCAGTACTAGCGGGGCCGCAGATACGCAGTATTTT.

V usage is TRBV28 and J usage is TRBJ2-1; 8 bases are shared with TRBD2. The CDR3 runs 15 residues. V gave up 3 bases and J gave up 7 bases; unmatched junction bases: 8. The V gene's germline CDR1 is MDHEN and CDR2 SYDVKM. CDR3 nucleotides: TGTGCCAGCAGTTTTCGGGGGGGCCCGTGGAATGAGCAGTTCTTC. This translates into CASSFRGGPWNEQFF.

This sequence joins TRBV19 and TRBJ1-3; D remains unclear. CDR1 is LNHDA, CDR2 SQIVND, per germline (reference sequence). Trimming removed 5 bases from V and 3 bases from J, with 14 bases in between. CDR3 size: 15 residues. CDR3 amino acids: CASSSEGLDGNTIYF. The CDR3 bases are TGTGCCAGTAGTTCGGAGGGTCTCGATGGAAACACCATATATTTT.

The chain combines TRBV19 with TRBJ1-2; 11 bases map to TRBD1. This CDR3 contains 15 residues. J gave up 8 bases and V 6 bases, and 11 bases lay outside the gene matches. Germline V gives CDR1 LNHDA, CDR2 SQIVND (reference sequence). CDR3 bases: TGTGCCAGTAGGGATTCCGGGACAGGGGGTGTCGGCTACACCTTC. Translating gives CASRDSGTGGVGYTF.